The next 32 T cell receptor beta chains were all read from a single sample in a study of a mutant IDH1 vaccine in newly diagnosed glioma. Their antigens remain unidentified. Documented time point: week 35, safety follow-up. All doses held 300 ug of mutant IDH1 20-mer peptide, with topical imiquimod. The data were produced by immunoSEQ multiplex PCR, yet TCRdb's version contains in-frame clones alone and is incomplete. The profile shows approximately 50,000 clones, 88% of them singletons. The specimen was PBMCs, collected from a glioma patient whose treatment included an IDH1 peptide vaccine. The receptor set was obtained from a woman aged 40 to 49 with glioma.

This chain joins TRBV6-5 and TRBJ2-5; 7 bases line up with TRBD1. Trimming took 8 bases from V and 2 from J; bases not matched to a gene: 8. CDR1 is MNHEY and CDR2 is SVGAGI in the germline V gene. The CDR3 spans 14 residues. The CDR3 DNA follows: TGTGCCAGCGGGCTCGGGACAGAACAAGAGACCCAGTACTTC. This encodes CASGLGTEQETQYF.

The V gene is TRBV7-9, the J gene TRBJ1-2, with D possibly TRBD1 on 5 matching bases. Per the germline V gene, CDR1 is SEHNR and CDR2 is FQNEAQ (reference sequence). The CDR3 has 13 amino acids. Trimming stripped 4 bases from V and 8 bases from J, with 14 bases between. The CDR3 bases are TGTGCCAGCAGCTGGGGACCGGGCTGGGGCTACACCTTC. Encoded protein: CASSWGPGWGYTF.

The gene calls are TRBV15 and TRBJ2-7, with TRBD1 identical over 11 bases. The V segment lost 3 bases and the J segment 0 bases; nucleotides outside the gene matches: 1. Germline V gene sequence: CDR1 LNHNV, CDR2 YYDKDF (reference sequence). This CDR3 is 15 amino acids long. The CDR3 coding sequence is TGTGCCACCAGCAGCGGGACAGGGGGCTCCTACGAGCAGTACTTC. Amino acids: CATSSGTGGSYEQYF.

V is TRBV13 and J is TRBJ2-1; D is uncertain. The CDR3 totals 12 residues. Trimming shortened V by 3 bases and J by 8 bases, and 8 bases separated the two germline ends. The germline V gene has CDR1 PRHDT and CDR2 FYEKMQ (reference sequence). This CDR3 reads CASSLTRDEQFF. The DNA of the CDR3 is TGTGCCAGCAGCTTGACCCGGGATGAGCAGTTCTTC.

This chain joins TRBV28 and TRBJ1-5; no clear D. The CDR3 is made up of 15 amino acids. V was clipped by 7 bases and J by 3 bases, with 16 bases between them. From germline, CDR1 is MDHEN and CDR2 SYDVKM. CDR3 sequence: CASTIPERYNQPQHF. The CDR3, as DNA: TGTGCCAGCACCATTCCCGAACGGTACAATCAGCCCCAGCATTTT.

CDR3 in amino acids: CASSLNIAGETGELFF. The CDR3 nucleotides read TGTGCCAGCAGCTTAAATATAGCGGGGGAAACCGGGGAGCTGTTTTTT. This chain joins TRBV7-8 and TRBJ2-2, with 9 nucleotides matching TRBD2. The CDR3 covers 16 residues. The trim removed 2 bases at V and 5 bases at J, leaving 6 bases unmatched. The germline gives CDR1 SGHVS, CDR2 FQNEAQ.

The chain couples TRBV13 to TRBJ1-1; weak D call: TRBD1 (5 bases). The CDR3 totals 13 residues. Germline V gene lookup returns CDR1 PRHDT and CDR2 FYEKMQ (reference sequence). Trimming took 8 bases from V and 5 from J, leaving 15 bases between them. The CDR3 is CASGSRVVTEAFF. As DNA, the CDR3 is TGTGCCAGCGGCTCCAGGGTTGTGACTGAAGCTTTCTTT.

V and J are TRBV4-2 and TRBJ2-3; the D is unclear. Germline-derived CDR1 and CDR2 are LGHNA and YNFKEQ. V was pared by 0 bases and J by 5 bases, with 6 bases between. The CDR3 consists of 13 residues. The CDR3, as DNA: TGTGCCAGCAGCCAAGATTATAGAGATACGCAGTATTTT. Protein: CASSQDYRDTQYF.

J is TRBJ2-3 and V is TRBV4-1; D might be TRBD1 or TRBD2, each matching 5 bases. CDR3 length: 16 amino acids. The V and J ends lost 0 bases and 2 bases respectively, with 12 bases between them. The V gene's germline CDR1 is MGHRA and CDR2 YSYEKL. The CDR3 loop is CASSQDGLGPTDTQYF. The CDR3 DNA is TGCGCCAGCAGCCAAGACGGATTGGGACCCACAGATACGCAGTATTTT.

The V and J genes are TRBV7-9 and TRBJ2-1; unclear D gene. Deletions cut 4 bases from V and 6 bases from J, with 4 bases between. CDR1 and CDR2 (germline): SEHNR, FQNEAQ (reference sequence). CDR3 size: 11 residues. This chain's CDR3 is CASSWGNEQFF. CDR3 DNA sequence: TGTGCCAGCAGCTGGGGCAATGAGCAGTTCTTC.

The chain carries TRBV7-2 and TRBJ2-3, with TRBD2 matching 11 bases. In germline, CDR1 is SGHTA, CDR2 FQGNSA. V was clipped by 2 bases and J by 4 bases; unmatched bases: 5. CDR3 size: 16 residues. In DNA form, the CDR3 reads TGTGCCAGCAGCTTAACCGGGACTAGCGGTTCAGATACGCAGTATTTT. Residues: CASSLTGTSGSDTQYF.

This rearrangement joins TRBV2 to TRBJ2-2, with 12 bases fitting TRBD2. V trimming: 5 bases; J trimming: 4 bases; junction bases outside the gene matches: 2. Germline loops: CDR1 SNHLY, CDR2 FYNNEI. This CDR3 is 15 amino acids long. CDR3 in amino acids: CASSWTSGTTGELFF. The CDR3 DNA is TGTGCCAGCAGTTGGACTAGCGGGACCACCGGGGAGCTGTTTTTT.

V gene TRBV7-3 combines with J gene TRBJ1-1; D gene uncertain. Germline values: CDR1 SGHTA, CDR2 FQGTGA. V lost 2 bases and J 4 bases, leaving 8 bases between the germline ends. The CDR3 is 13 amino acids. CDR3 nucleotide sequence: TGTGCCAGCAGCTTACAGTGGGCCACTGAAGCTTTCTTT. Encoded protein: CASSLQWATEAFF.

This sequence joins TRBV4-1 and TRBJ1-5; a possible D gene is TRBD1 (6 bases). With 1 base removed from V and 4 bases from J, the gap between germline ends came to 11 bases. The CDR3 covers 15 residues. Germline CDR1 reads MGHRA; CDR2 reads YSYEKL. The CDR3 spells CASSQVLTGNQPQHF. The CDR3 DNA reads as TGCGCCAGCAGCCAAGTCCTAACAGGGAATCAGCCCCAGCATTTT.

This clone was counted once. The rearrangement uses TRBV7-2 and TRBJ1-6, with D perhaps TRBD1 (5 bases). CDR1 is SGHTA, CDR2 FQGNSA, per germline. Trimming shortened V by 1 base and J by 5 bases, and 12 bases separated the two germline ends. The CDR3 sequence is 16 residues long. CDR3 loop: CASSLGAGINNSPLHF. CDR3 nucleotide sequence: TGTGCCAGCAGCTTAGGGGCAGGGATTAATAATTCACCCCTCCACTTT.

The chain couples TRBV7-9 to TRBJ1-2; D is unclear. The V and J ends lost 1 base and 12 bases respectively, with 9 bases between them. This CDR3 is 11 amino acids long. Germline V gene data show CDR1 as SEHNR and CDR2 as FQNEAQ (reference sequence). In DNA form, the CDR3 reads TGTGCCAGCAGCTTAGTTCCGACAAACACCTTC. Translation gives CASSLVPTNTF. The whole variable domain, remainder taken from reference TRBV7-9 and TRBJ1-2, is DTGVSQNPRHKITKRGQNVTFRCDPISEHNRLYWYRQTLGQGPEFLTYFQNEAQLEKSRLLSDRFSAERPKGSFSTLEIQRTEQGDSAMYLCASSLVPTNTFGSGTRLTVV.

The rearrangement links TRBV13 to TRBJ1-4, with 7 bases fitting TRBD1. J was trimmed by 6 bases and V by 5 bases; bases with no gene match: 9. The CDR3 has 15 amino acids. From germline, CDR1 is PRHDT and CDR2 FYEKMQ (reference sequence). In DNA form, the CDR3 reads TGTGCCAGCAGCCTACGACAGGGACGTTATGAAAAACTGTTTTTT. Translating gives CASSLRQGRYEKLFF. The whole variable domain, filled in from reference TRBV13 and TRBJ1-4, reads AAGVIQSPRHLIKEKRETATLKCYPIPRHDTVYWYQQGPGQDPQFLISFYEKMQSDKGSIPDRFSAQQFSDYHSELNMSSLELGDSALYFCASSLRQGRYEKLFFGSGTQLSVL.

This chain joins TRBV5-8 and TRBJ1-5; D gene ambiguous. Deletions cut 0 bases from V and 6 bases from J, with 13 bases between. There are 15 residues in the CDR3. Germline V gene lookup returns CDR1 SGHTS and CDR2 YDEGEE. CDR3 sequence reads: CASSLEPGFLQPQHF. CDR3 bases: TGTGCCAGCAGCTTGGAGCCGGGTTTCCTTCAGCCCCAGCATTTT.

This clone was detected only a few times. The chain carries TRBV29-1 and TRBJ1-4; D is undetermined. The ends were cut back, 4 bases at V and 4 bases at J, with 10 bases in the middle. Germline-derived CDR1 and CDR2 are SQVTM and ANQGSEA. The CDR3 length is 13 residues. The CDR3: CSVASQNNEKLFF. CDR3 nucleotides: TGCAGCGTTGCCAGCCAAAATAATGAAAAACTGTTTTTT.

This chain joins TRBV5-1 and TRBJ1-1; 10 bases agree with TRBD1. V shed 3 bases and J 7 bases; nucleotides not matched to a gene: 9. Germline-derived CDR1 and CDR2 are SGHRS and YFSETQ. The CDR3 is 15 amino acids. CDR3 sequence (DNA): TGCGCCAGCAGCTACGGACAGGGGGTGGTCATTGAAGCTTTCTTT. Its translation: CASSYGQGVVIEAFF.

V is TRBV6-4 and J is TRBJ1-2, with D perhaps matching TRBD1 (5 bases). Germline assignment: CDR1 MRHNA and CDR2 SNTAGT. The CDR3 sequence is 17 residues long. V was clipped by 2 bases and J by 8 bases, with 24 bases between them. The CDR3 loop is CASSDDSAGEGKRGYTF. In nucleotides, the CDR3 is TGTGCCAGCAGTGACGACTCGGCGGGGGAGGGAAAACGGGGCTACACCTTC.

The chain recombines TRBV4-2 with TRBJ2-2, with 7 nucleotides matching TRBD2. The J segment lost 9 bases and the V segment lost 0 bases, leaving 13 bases of the junction unmatched. This CDR3 is 17 amino acids long. In germline, CDR1 is LGHNA, CDR2 YNFKEQ. The CDR3 DNA is TGTGCCAGCAGCCAAGATCCCGAGCGGGGTGCCCGGAGGGAGCTGTTTTTT. As protein: CASSQDPERGARRELFF.

This chain links TRBV4-2 with TRBJ2-7, with 7 nucleotides matching TRBD2. J was trimmed by 2 bases and V by 3 bases; bases with no gene match: 10. The CDR3 is 16 amino acids. Germline CDR1 is LGHNA and CDR2 is YNFKEQ. The CDR3 sequence is CASSHVISSGPYEQYF. The CDR3 region has the DNA TGTGCCAGCAGCCACGTTATCTCTAGCGGACCCTACGAGCAGTACTTC.

The rearrangement links TRBV29-1 to TRBJ2-7; 10 bases line up with TRBD1. The CDR3 spans 14 residues. V shed 4 bases, J shed 7 bases, and the junction held 10 bases outside the gene matches. Germline values: CDR1 SQVTM, CDR2 ANQGSEA. CDR3: CSVARTGGTREQYF. The DNA for the CDR3 is TGCAGCGTTGCCCGGACAGGGGGAACGAGAGAGCAGTACTTC.

The rearrangement links TRBV10-3 to TRBJ2-3; TRBD2 aligns across 15 bases. V lost 4 bases to trimming and J lost 1 base; unmatched junction nucleotides: 9. The CDR3 is 19 amino acids. Per germline, CDR1 ENHRY and CDR2 SYGVKD. The DNA for the CDR3 is TGTGCCATCAGTGTTTCCGGGACTAGCGGGAGGTCGGGCACAGATACGCAGTATTTT. Translated, it gives CAISVSGTSGRSGTDTQYF.

V and J are TRBV6-4 and TRBJ1-4; D unclear. This CDR3 spans 14 amino acids. The V gene lost 2 bases and the J gene lost 2 bases, with 6 bases spanning the gap. Germline V gene lookup returns CDR1 MRHNA and CDR2 SNTAGT. The CDR3 loop reads CASSDRSTNEKLFF. The CDR3 DNA follows: TGTGCCAGCAGTGACAGGAGCACTAATGAAAAACTGTTTTTT.

The chain combines TRBV5-1 with TRBJ2-3, with 9 bases identical to TRBD1. Per germline, CDR1 SGHRS and CDR2 YFSETQ. The length of the CDR3 is 15 residues. With 4 bases clipped from V and 2 bases from J, the junction kept 5 bases outside the gene matches. In DNA, the CDR3 is TGCGCCAGCAGCACCGGACAGGGGATCACAGATACGCAGTATTTT. This encodes CASSTGQGITDTQYF.

The chain is built from TRBV6-5 and TRBJ2-7, with no clear D. The CDR3 is 13 residues long. With 2 bases removed from V and 8 bases from J, the gap between germline ends came to 13 bases. Germline CDR1 and CDR2: MNHEY and SVGAGI. The CDR3 loop reads CASSYHNAPKQYF. The CDR3 DNA reads TGTGCCAGCAGTTACCACAACGCCCCGAAGCAGTACTTC.

As regards this clone: The same CDR3 can be traced to other DNA sequences in this sample. This chain uses TRBV18 with TRBJ2-2; the D is unclear. Trimming left V 3 bases short and J 1 base short, with 0 bases between. Germline values: CDR1 KGHSH, CDR2 LQKENI. The CDR3 loop spans 12 amino acids. The CDR3 loop reads CASSPNTGELFF. CDR3 coding DNA: TGTGCCAGCTCACCGAACACCGGGGAGCTGTTTTTT.

The CDR3 here is CASSLAVVSGTGDEKLFF. The DNA for the CDR3 is TGCGCCAGCAGCTTGGCCGTAGTGAGCGGGACAGGGGATGAAAAACTGTTTTTT. The V call is TRBV5-1, the J call TRBJ1-4; 10 bases line up with TRBD1. CDR1 is SGHRS and CDR2 is YFSETQ in the germline V gene. J lost 6 bases, V lost 0 bases, and 11 bases had no gene match. The CDR3 is 18 residues long.

The V call is TRBV6-1, the J call TRBJ1-2, with D possibly being TRBD1 (6 bases). In germline, CDR1 is MNHNS, CDR2 SASEGT. Trimming removed 7 bases at V and 11 bases at J, with 17 bases between. This CDR3 comprises 12 residues. CDR3 amino acids: CASNPTGFKYTF. The CDR3 DNA reads as TGTGCCAGCAATCCTACAGGGTTTAAGTACACCTTC.

V and J are TRBV15 and TRBJ1-5; no clear D gene. The V gene's germline CDR1 is LNHNV and CDR2 YYDKDF (reference sequence). The CDR3 is 15 amino acids. The V gene lost 0 bases and the J gene lost 3 bases, with 9 bases spanning the gap. CDR3 loop: CATSRDKSNNQPQHF. For the CDR3, the DNA is TGTGCCACCAGCAGAGATAAGAGTAACAATCAGCCCCAGCATTTT. The full variable domain, in which reference TRBV15 and TRBJ1-5 provide the parts outside the CDR3, is DAMVIQNPRYQVTQFGKPVTLSCSQTLNHNVMYWYQQKSSQAPKLLFHYYDKDFNNEADTPDNFQSRRPNTSFCFLDIRSPGLGDTAMYLCATSRDKSNNQPQHFGDGTRLSIL.